Below, 18 T cell receptor beta chains from the same sample are listed, as sequenced in a study of cytomegalovirus exposure and HLA in healthy donors. This table comes from immunoSEQ multiplex PCR, and its TCRdb copy is limited to in-frame clones, with some not included. In the table there are approximately 100,000 clones, 88% of which are singletons. Sequenced material: PBMCs. The receptor source for this set is a woman younger than 35 in good health and CMV-seronegative.

V gene TRBV4-3 combines with J gene TRBJ2-6; D is ambiguous. The V and J ends lost 4 bases and 12 bases respectively, with 10 bases between them. The germline V gene has CDR1 LGHNA and CDR2 YSLEER. The CDR3 is 12 residues long. CDR3 protein: CASSPGPPVLTF. The CDR3 bases are TGCGCCAGCAGCCCGGGTCCCCCCGTCCTGACTTTC.

This chain uses TRBV6-5 with TRBJ2-7; tentatively, D is TRBD2 (5 bases). Trimming took off 2 bases at V and 3 bases at J, with 14 bases between the two ends. CDR1 is MNHEY and CDR2 is SVGAGI in the germline V gene. The CDR3 length is 15 residues. The CDR3 bases are TGTGCCAGCAGTTACCTACCCGGACTCCTCTACGAGCAGTACTTC. It is translated as CASSYLPGLLYEQYF.

This clone is a singleton in its sample. The rearrangement joins TRBV27 to TRBJ2-1; a weak D match, TRBD1 (5 bases). The CDR3 has 13 amino acids. The V and J ends lost 3 bases and 3 bases respectively, with 6 bases between them. CDR1 MNHEY and CDR2 SMNVEV come from the germline V gene (reference sequence). The CDR3 loop is CASSFDSYNEQFF. As DNA, the CDR3 is TGTGCCAGCAGTTTCGACAGCTACAATGAGCAGTTCTTC.

The genes are TRBV7-6 and TRBJ1-5, with no clear D. This CDR3 comprises 14 residues. Trimming pared 5 bases from V and 7 bases from J, leaving 15 bases between. Germline V gene lookup returns CDR1 SGHVS and CDR2 FNYEAQ. CDR3 residues: CASSPTQAPQPQHF. The CDR3 DNA reads TGTGCCAGCAGCCCCACCCAGGCGCCGCAGCCCCAGCATTTT. Full variable domain (remainder filled in from reference TRBV7-6 and TRBJ1-5): GAGVSQSPRYKVTKRGQDVALRCDPISGHVSLYWYRQALGQGPEFLTYFNYEAQQDKSGLPNDRFSAERPEGSISTLTIQRTEQRDSAMYRCASSPTQAPQPQHFGDGTRLSIL.

The chain is built from TRBV7-9 and TRBJ1-4; 8 bases agree with TRBD1. With V trimmed by 6 bases and J by 8 bases, 14 bases remained unmatched. Germline V CDR1 and CDR2: SEHNR, FQNEAQ (reference sequence). The CDR3 runs 16 residues. As DNA, the CDR3 is TGTGCCAGCAGTCTGTCCGGGACAGGAGCGAGGGAAAAACTGTTTTTT. It codes for CASSLSGTGAREKLFF.

The chain joins TRBV28 to TRBJ2-1; perhaps TRBD1 as D (6 bases). Germline V gene data show CDR1 as MDHEN and CDR2 as SYDVKM. The CDR3 runs to 13 residues. The V end lost 8 bases, the J end lost 5 bases, and 13 bases lay between the germline ends. The CDR3 nucleotides read TGTGCCAGCCGCCCCGGGACAAACAATGAGCAGTTCTTC. Its protein product is CASRPGTNNEQFF.

In its sample, this clone was seen once. CDR3 sequence reads: CASSPGTHTEAFF. CDR3 bases: TGTGCCAGCAGTCCCGGGACTCACACTGAAGCTTTCTTT. The chain recombines TRBV6-4 with TRBJ1-1; TRBD1 might be the D (5 bases). From germline, CDR1 is MRHNA and CDR2 SNTAGT. Trimming removed 5 bases at V and 3 bases at J, with 10 bases between. The CDR3 totals 13 residues.

The chain couples TRBV5-6 to TRBJ2-7; 10 bases line up with TRBD2. Looked up from germline, CDR1 is SGHDT and CDR2 is YYEEEE. The V segment lost 0 bases and the J segment 4 bases; nucleotides outside the gene matches: 4. The CDR3 runs to 15 residues. This CDR3 reads CASSLGGLASYEQYF. The CDR3 DNA sequence: TGTGCCAGCAGCTTGGGGGGACTAGCGTCATACGAGCAGTACTTC.

There are a few counts of this clone. The V gene is TRBV6-4, the J gene TRBJ1-6; D unclear. V lost 2 bases and J 11 bases, leaving 10 bases between the germline ends. In germline, CDR1 is MRHNA, CDR2 SNTAGT. The CDR3 consists of 13 residues. The CDR3 nucleotides are TGTGCCAGCAGTGACGGCACCGAGGCACCCCTCCACTTT. Protein: CASSDGTEAPLHF.

The CDR3 loop reads CASSQDTGDRGQETQYF. Here the CDR3 DNA reads TGCGCCAGCAGCCAAGATACAGGGGACAGGGGTCAAGAGACCCAGTACTTC. The chain links TRBV4-1 to TRBJ2-5, with 10 bases identical to TRBD1. The V and J ends lost 0 bases and 2 bases, in that order; junction bases with no gene match: 6. The CDR3 sequence is 17 residues long. Germline V gene sequence: CDR1 MGHRA, CDR2 YSYEKL.

The genes are TRBV4-1 and TRBJ2-3, with D possibly TRBD2 on 5 matching bases. This CDR3 has 17 residues. Germline V lookup: CDR1 MGHRA, CDR2 YSYEKL. The V end was cut by 0 bases, the J end by 0 bases, with 13 bases between. For the CDR3, the DNA is TGCGCCAGCAGCCAAGAGCCGAGCGGTTCTAGCACAGATACGCAGTATTTT. Its protein is CASSQEPSGSSTDTQYF.

This clone was counted between two and nine times. The chain links TRBV28 to TRBJ1-2; TRBD1 is a possible D gene (6 bases). CDR3 length: 17 residues. V dropped 6 bases and J dropped 4 bases, with 24 bases sitting between them. Germline loops: CDR1 MDHEN, CDR2 SYDVKM. In nucleotides, the CDR3 is TGTGCCAGCAGCCAGCTAGGGTCCCGACAGGCCCTCTATGGCTACACCTTC. Encoded protein: CASSQLGSRQALYGYTF.

V and J are TRBV6-1 and TRBJ2-7, with TRBD2 identical over 10 bases. The V and J ends lost 8 bases and 4 bases, in that order; junction bases with no gene match: 5. CDR3 length equals 13 residues. Germline V gene sequence: CDR1 MNHNS, CDR2 SASEGT. The CDR3 nucleotides are TGTGCCAGCGGGACTAGCGCCTATTACGAGCAGTACTTC. As protein: CASGTSAYYEQYF.

Here the CDR3 DNA reads TGTGCCAGCAAGATCCAGGGCGTAGGTGAAAAACTGTTTTTT. This codes for CASKIQGVGEKLFF. V usage is TRBV6-1 and J usage is TRBJ1-4, with D possibly matching TRBD1 (5 bases). Trimming shortened V by 7 bases and J by 7 bases, and 16 bases separated the two germline ends. This CDR3 comprises 14 residues. CDR1 and CDR2 (germline): MNHNS, SASEGT.

The V and J genes are TRBV27 and TRBJ2-7, with 8 bases fitting TRBD2. Germline V CDR1 and CDR2: MNHEY, SMNVEV (reference sequence). This CDR3 is built from 15 residues. V was pared by 0 bases and J by 3 bases, with 4 bases of the junction left unmatched. The CDR3 is CASSLSRGADYEQYF. The CDR3 DNA reads TGTGCCAGCAGTTTATCGCGGGGGGCCGACTACGAGCAGTACTTC.

In nucleotides, the CDR3 is TGTGCCAGCAGCTTCGCCCCGGGGGAAGCTAACTATGGCTACACCTTC. Protein sequence: CASSFAPGEANYGYTF. V gene TRBV5-6 combines with J gene TRBJ1-2; the D gene is possibly TRBD1 (5 bases). CDR3 size: 16 residues. Trimming removed 2 bases from V and 0 bases from J, with 14 bases in between. Looked up from germline, CDR1 is SGHDT and CDR2 is YYEEEE.

V usage is TRBV4-1 and J usage is TRBJ2-7; the D gene is possibly TRBD2 (5 bases). Germline CDR1 and CDR2: MGHRA and YSYEKL. Deletions cut 2 bases from V and 3 bases from J, with 11 bases between. The CDR3 loop spans 14 amino acids. Here the CDR3 DNA reads TGCGCCAGCAGCCAACTAGGGAGACACTACGAGCAGTACTTC. This sequence encodes CASSQLGRHYEQYF.

This chain links TRBV6-4 with TRBJ2-1, with 10 nucleotides matching TRBD2. J was trimmed by 4 bases and V by 3 bases; bases with no gene match: 0. CDR1 is MRHNA, CDR2 SNTAGT, per germline. The CDR3 runs to 14 residues. CDR3 nucleotide sequence: TGTGCCAGCAGTGAACTAGCGGGGTACAATGAGCAGTTCTTC. Translating it yields CASSELAGYNEQFF.